The rows below give T cell receptor beta chains drawn from one sample of a study of graft-versus-host responses after intestinal transplantation. For these TCRs, the target antigens are not known. TCRdb keeps only in-frame clones here, not all; method: immunoSEQ multiplex PCR. The sample contains 85,000 to 90,000 clones, less than 90% of which appear only once. Sequenced material: unstimulated CD8+ T cells sorted from spleen or lymph node cells, taken before intestinal transplant. The receptors here all came from a human donor who received an intestinal transplant. Both conserved end residues are trimmed from each CDR3. Fields, in order: V gene, J gene, CDR3 protein.

TRBV28	TRBJ2-7	ASSSAPIDGGLGEQY
TRBV9	TRBJ1-5	ASSADGGSNQPQH
TRBV6-1	TRBJ2-7	ASSELGGPYEQY
TRBV15	TRBJ1-1	ATSRDGAEAF
TRBV2	TRBJ2-2	ASRAGAPPTGELF
TRBV6-1	TRBJ2-7	ANRAESPGPYEQY
TRBV25-1	TRBJ2-7	ASSVRDASYEQY
TRBV18	TRBJ2-6	ASSPEGTEYGANVLT
TRBV4-1	TRBJ2-7	ASSRSEGPSYEQY
TRBV4-1	TRBJ2-7	ASSQVGLRQGFHEQY
TRBV5-6	TRBJ2-7	ASSSQGSEQY
TRBV2	TRBJ1-2	ASYGGDPNYGYT
TRBV10-3	TRBJ2-3	AISDGTSGTDTQY
TRBV5-6	TRBJ1-1	ASSLGPSEAF
TRBV29-1	TRBJ2-5	SVERGTGLQETQY
TRBV21-1	TRBJ2-3	ASSKGQTSGRTDTQY
TRBV29-1	TRBJ2-2	SVEDRLAANTGELF
TRBV27	TRBJ2-7	ASSFGESYEQY
TRBV6-4	TRBJ2-2	ASSDSSGGATGELF
TRBV28	TRBJ2-7	ASVRRSGLRSYEQY
TRBV6-5	TRBJ1-2	ASSWDGKVGGYT
TRBV7-9	TRBJ2-2	ASSSLRLAGFGELF
TRBV10-3	TRBJ1-2	AISGRDRGPGGYT
TRBV13	TRBJ2-1	ASSLALRGRAVDEQF